The rows below give T cell receptor beta chains drawn from one sample of a study of PD-L1 blockade in urothelial cancer. Profiling relied on immunoSEQ multiplex PCR, and the TCRdb table lists in-frame clones only, not all of them. The data hold 49,000 or so clones, with approximately 79% observed a single time. Material: PBMCs, obtained around atezolizumab (anti-PD-L1) treatment. The receptors stem from a man between 70 and 80 years old with urothelial cancer. CDR3s include the opening cysteine and the closing phenylalanine or tryptophan. The D gene is left open where the match is weak. Rows may omit the clone size; those that give it use once, few, many or a size class.

CDR3aa,CDR3nt,abundance,j_gene,len,d_gene,v_gene
CASSDPRTVPEAFF,TGTGCCAGCAGTGACCCGAGGACAGTCCCTGAAGCTTTCTTT,-,TRBJ1-1,14,-,TRBV6-4
CAWSLADEQYF,TGTGCCTGGAGTTTGGCGGACGAGCAGTACTTC,-,TRBJ2-7,11,-,TRBV30
CASSLRQGEGGYTF,TGTGCCAGCAGTTTAAGACAGGGGGAGGGTGGCTACACCTTC,-,TRBJ1-2,14,TRBD1,TRBV28
CASRRTGSYGYTF,TGTGCCAGCAGGAGGACAGGCAGCTATGGCTACACCTTC,-,TRBJ1-2,13,TRBD1,TRBV2
CASSDSGSSGNTIYF,TGTGCCAGCAGTGACTCGGGGAGCTCTGGAAACACCATATATTTT,-,TRBJ1-3,15,-,TRBV6-5
CASSSGGAGNEKLFF,TGTGCCAGCAGTTCAGGGGGCGCCGGTAATGAAAAACTGTTTTTT,-,TRBJ1-4,15,TRBD1,TRBV27
CASSRTAGGNYEQYF,TGTGCCAGTAGTAGAACAGCGGGAGGCAACTACGAGCAGTACTTC,-,TRBJ2-7,15,TRBD2,TRBV19
CASGPSGTSGETQYF,TGTGCCAGCGGACCGTCCGGGACTAGCGGAGAGACCCAGTACTTC,-,TRBJ2-5,15,TRBD2,TRBV7-8
CASSPSDRANTEAFF,TGTGCCAGCTCACCATCCGACAGGGCGAACACTGAAGCTTTCTTT,-,TRBJ1-1,15,TRBD1,TRBV18
CASTLTGIQDEQFF,TGTGCCAGCACCCTGACAGGGATCCAAGATGAGCAGTTCTTC,-,TRBJ2-1,14,TRBD1,TRBV6-1
CASSDTRSGNTIYF,TGTGCCAGCAGCGATACTCGCTCTGGAAACACCATATATTTT,-,TRBJ1-3,14,-,TRBV2
CASSLARLGGTSYEQYF,TGTGCCAGCAGCTTAGCGCGGTTAGGAGGAACCTCCTACGAGCAGTACTTC,-,TRBJ2-7,17,-,TRBV7-2
CASSATSLGMVRGNEQFF,TGTGCCAGCAGCGCAACATCCCTGGGTATGGTCAGGGGCAATGAGCAGTTCTTC,-,TRBJ2-1,18,-,TRBV5-6
CASSLDDRSYTF,TGTGCCAGCAGTCTAGACGACAGAAGCTACACCTTC,medium-sized,TRBJ1-2,12,-,TRBV28
CASSGGLNNEQFF,TGTGCCAGCAGTGGCGGACTCAACAATGAGCAGTTCTTC,-,TRBJ2-1,13,-,TRBV2
CATGQGENYGYTF,TGTGCCACCGGACAGGGCGAAAACTATGGCTACACCTTC,-,TRBJ1-2,13,TRBD1,TRBV28
CASSRGLMNTEAFF,TGTGCCAGTAGTCGGGGACTGATGAACACTGAAGCTTTCTTT,-,TRBJ1-1,14,-,TRBV19
CASTTGGPNYEQYF,TGTGCCAGCACGACAGGGGGCCCCAACTACGAGCAGTACTTC,-,TRBJ2-7,14,TRBD1,TRBV6-1
CASSFSGSSYNEQFF,TGTGCCAGCAGCTTTAGCGGGAGCTCCTACAATGAGCAGTTCTTC,few,TRBJ2-1,15,TRBD2,TRBV11-2
CASSVQTGDYEKLFF,TGTGCCAGCAGCGTCCAGACGGGAGATTACGAAAAACTGTTTTTT,-,TRBJ1-4,15,-,TRBV7-9
CASSSGGTSYEQYF,TGTGCCAGCAGCTCCGGGGGGACCTCCTACGAGCAGTACTTC,-,TRBJ2-7,14,TRBD2,TRBV7-2
CASSKGSLDRFQETQYF,TGTGCCAGCAGCAAAGGAAGCCTGGACAGATTCCAAGAGACCCAGTACTTC,once,TRBJ2-5,17,-,TRBV21-1
CASSLRAEGETQYF,TGCGCCAGCAGCTTGCGGGCAGAGGGAGAGACCCAGTACTTC,-,TRBJ2-5,14,-,TRBV5-1
CASSESMESSYNEQFF,TGCGCCAGCAGTGAGTCGATGGAGAGCTCCTACAATGAGCAGTTCTTC,-,TRBJ2-1,16,-,TRBV10-2
CASSLAGGPYEQYF,TGCGCCAGCAGCTTGGCAGGGGGGCCCTACGAGCAGTACTTC,few,TRBJ2-7,14,-,TRBV5-1
CASSELAGVTGELFF,TGTGCCAGCAGTGAATTAGCGGGAGTCACCGGGGAGCTGTTTTTT,-,TRBJ2-2,15,TRBD2,TRBV2
CASRRRNGSPQETQYF,TGTGCCAGCAGGAGGCGTAACGGGAGCCCCCAAGAGACCCAGTACTTC,-,TRBJ2-5,16,-,TRBV6-6
CASSPTLDSQHTEAFF,TGTGCCAGCAGCCCGACATTGGACTCGCAGCACACTGAAGCTTTCTTT,-,TRBJ1-1,16,-,TRBV11-2
CASWESENTEAFF,TGTGCCAGCTGGGAGTCTGAGAACACTGAAGCTTTCTTT,-,TRBJ1-1,13,-,TRBV28
CATSGRGRRTNEKLFF,TGTGCCACCTCGGGGAGGGGGAGGCGGACTAATGAAAAACTGTTTTTT,-,TRBJ1-4,16,-,TRBV7-8
CASSPGQGFGEKLFF,TGTGCCAGCAGTCCAGGACAGGGGTTCGGTGAAAAACTGTTTTTT,-,TRBJ1-4,15,TRBD1,TRBV27
CASSPGLAGGINEQFF,TGTGCCAGCAGCCCGGGACTAGCGGGAGGGATCAATGAGCAGTTCTTC,-,TRBJ2-1,16,TRBD2,TRBV9
CASTTGGNGYTF,TGTGCCAGCACCACGGGGGGAAATGGCTACACCTTC,many,TRBJ1-2,12,-,TRBV13
CASSLTATDTQYF,TGTGCCAGCAGCTTAACAGCCACAGATACGCAGTATTTT,-,TRBJ2-3,13,-,TRBV7-6
CASSEQLAGETQYF,TGTGCCAGCAGCGAACAACTAGCTGGGGAGACCCAGTACTTC,-,TRBJ2-5,14,-,TRBV7-9
CASSQEAGIGNTEAFF,TGCGCCAGCAGCCAAGAGGCCGGGATTGGAAACACTGAAGCTTTCTTT,once,TRBJ1-1,16,-,TRBV4-1
CASSQLALAETQYF,TGCGCCAGCAGCCAATTAGCTCTAGCGGAGACCCAGTACTTC,few,TRBJ2-5,14,-,TRBV4-1
CASGPSGAPDTQYF,TGTGCCAGCGGGCCTAGCGGGGCCCCAGATACGCAGTATTTT,-,TRBJ2-3,14,TRBD2,TRBV6-5
CASSQDRPSGTGETQYF,TGTGCCAGCAGCCAAGATCGGCCTAGCGGGACGGGGGAGACCCAGTACTTC,-,TRBJ2-5,17,TRBD2,TRBV4-2
CASSEIWQMNTGELFF,TGTGCCAGCAGTGAAATCTGGCAGATGAACACCGGGGAGCTGTTTTTT,-,TRBJ2-2,16,-,TRBV6-1
CASSSPGRPSSYEQYF,TGTGCCAGCAGCTCCCCAGGGCGGCCCTCTTCCTACGAGCAGTACTTC,-,TRBJ2-7,16,-,TRBV7-9
CASSLGPLEKLFF,TGTGCCAGCAGCTTAGGTCCTCTCGAAAAACTGTTTTTT,-,TRBJ1-4,13,-,TRBV7-8
CASSQGLFGFGVTGELFF,TGCGCCAGCAGCCAAGGACTGTTTGGGTTCGGAGTCACCGGGGAGCTGTTTTTT,once,TRBJ2-2,18,-,TRBV4-1
CASSVVDYYSNEQFF,TGTGCCAGCAGCGTAGTCGATTACTATAGCAATGAGCAGTTCTTC,-,TRBJ2-1,15,-,TRBV9
CASSLTGGGNYEQYF,TGTGCCAGCAGCCTGACGGGAGGCGGGAACTACGAGCAGTACTTC,-,TRBJ2-7,15,TRBD2,TRBV4-2
CASSLVTGGGETQYF,TGTGCCAGCAGCTTAGTGACAGGGGGCGGCGAGACCCAGTACTTC,-,TRBJ2-5,15,TRBD1,TRBV11-3
CASSERRRTNQPFF,TGCGCCAGCAGTGAGCGAAGGAGGACGAATCAGCCTTTCTTT,-,TRBJ1-1,14,-,TRBV10-1
CASNYVGDQPQHF,TGTGCCAGCAATTACGTAGGGGATCAGCCCCAGCATTTT,-,TRBJ1-5,13,-,TRBV2
CASSRGLAGGPEETQYF,TGTGCCAGCAGCCGGGGACTAGCGGGAGGGCCGGAGGAGACCCAGTACTTC,-,TRBJ2-5,17,TRBD2,TRBV5-8
CASSRSWEQYF,TGTGCCAGCAGCCGTAGTTGGGAGCAGTACTTC,-,TRBJ2-7,11,-,TRBV2
CRGLAGNEQFF,TGCAGGGGACTAGCTGGGAATGAGCAGTTCTTC,few,TRBJ2-1,11,TRBD2,TRBV20-1
CASSPRQGEGEQFF,TGCGCCAGCAGCCCCCGACAAGGGGAAGGAGAGCAGTTCTTC,-,TRBJ2-1,14,-,TRBV5-1
CAWSAYGGANVLTF,TGTGCCTGGAGTGCCTACGGGGGGGCCAACGTCCTGACTTTC,-,TRBJ2-6,14,-,TRBV30
CASSLRQVTDEQYF,TGCGCCAGCAGCTTGAGACAGGTGACGGACGAGCAGTACTTC,-,TRBJ2-7,14,-,TRBV5-1
CASSAEGGNFYNEQFF,TGTGCCAGCAGTGCGGAGGGAGGCAACTTCTACAATGAGCAGTTCTTC,-,TRBJ2-1,16,-,TRBV6-4
CASSLAAGLVTF,TGTGCCAGCAGCTTAGCGGCGGGACTAGTCACTTTT,-,TRBJ2-3,12,TRBD2,TRBV7-2
CASSQPAGVSDEQFF,TGTGCCAGCAGTCAGCCAGCGGGAGTGTCTGATGAGCAGTTCTTC,-,TRBJ2-1,15,TRBD2,TRBV2